A single sample is the source of the 21 T cell receptor beta chains below, sequenced in a study of T cell responses to AZD1222 COVID-19 vaccine. Method: immunoSEQ multiplex PCR; TCRdb's copy keeps in-frame clones and lacks some. The sample has about 120,000 clones; 86% are singletons. The starting material was peripheral blood, obtained 28 days after the second AZD1222 dose. The receptors were sampled from an adult who received the AZD1222 COVID-19 vaccine.

CDR3 residues: CASSLGEWAHEQYF. DNA for the CDR3: TGTGCCAGCAGCTTGGGGGAATGGGCCCACGAGCAGTACTTC. The chain is built from TRBV7-9 and TRBJ2-7; D assignment may be TRBD1 or TRBD2 (5 bases each). This CDR3 contains 14 residues. Looked up from germline, CDR1 is SEHNR and CDR2 is FQNEAQ (reference sequence). The ends were cut back, 3 bases at V and 5 bases at J, with 14 bases in the middle.

The CDR3 is CASSLGQEPTYEQYF. DNA of the CDR3: TGTGCCAGTAGTCTCGGACAGGAACCAACCTACGAGCAGTACTTC. The chain employs TRBV19 and TRBJ2-7; 7 nucleotides align to TRBD1. Germline V gene lookup returns CDR1 LNHDA and CDR2 SQIVND (reference sequence). CDR3 length: 15 residues. V lost 5 bases and J lost 2; bases outside the gene matches: 9.

This chain links TRBV9 with TRBJ1-3; D is perhaps TRBD1 (5 bases). In germline, CDR1 is SGDLS, CDR2 YYNGEE. The V end lost 3 bases, the J end lost 3 bases, and 16 bases lay between the germline ends. The CDR3 length is 16 residues. The CDR3 reads CASSEPQGAGGNTIYF. The CDR3 region has the DNA TGTGCCAGCAGCGAGCCCCAAGGGGCTGGTGGAAACACCATATATTTT.

The chain joins TRBV6-2 or TRBV6-3 to TRBJ1-1, with TRBD1 matching 8 bases. This CDR3 spans 15 amino acids. CDR1 and CDR2 (germline): MNHEY, SVGEGT. V gave up 6 bases and J gave up 4 bases; unmatched junction bases: 10. CDR3 coding DNA: TGTGCCAGCAGCCGTGGGACACAGGGGGGCACTGAAGCTTTCTTT. It yields the protein CASSRGTQGGTEAFF.

This chain joins TRBV29-1 and TRBJ2-7, with TRBD2 identical over 10 bases. Trimming took 6 bases from V and 2 from J; bases not matched to a gene: 10. The germline V gene has CDR1 SQVTM and CDR2 ANQGSEA. The CDR3 covers 15 residues. The CDR3 here is CSVGTSERGPYEQYF. DNA of the CDR3: TGCAGCGTAGGGACTAGCGAAAGGGGGCCCTACGAGCAGTACTTC.

The rearrangement links TRBV4-3 to TRBJ2-3; TRBD2 matches at 7 bases. The CDR3 runs 17 residues. CDR1 LGHNA and CDR2 YSLEER come from the germline V gene. V lost 4 bases and J lost 0; bases outside the gene matches: 10. The CDR3 bases are TGCGCCAGCAGCCTAGAGTTAGCGGGCCGAAGCACAGATACGCAGTATTTT. It specifies CASSLELAGRSTDTQYF.

V is TRBV7-9 and J is TRBJ1-4, with 8 bases that match TRBD1. Germline V gene sequence: CDR1 SEHNR, CDR2 FQNEAQ (reference sequence). V shed 5 bases and J 7 bases; nucleotides not matched to a gene: 6. The CDR3 is 14 amino acids. The CDR3 bases are TGTGCCAGCAGCCCAGGGACAGGAGGTGAAAAACTGTTTTTT. Protein: CASSPGTGGEKLFF. Variable domain in full (rest from reference TRBV7-9 and TRBJ1-4): DTGVSQNPRHKITKRGQNVTFRCDPISEHNRLYWYRQTLGQGPEFLTYFQNEAQLEKSRLLSDRFSAERPKGSFSTLEIQRTEQGDSAMYLCASSPGTGGEKLFFGSGTQLSVL.

J is TRBJ1-2 and V is TRBV5-4, with a tentative D call TRBD1 (6 bases). CDR1 is SGHNT, CDR2 YYREEE, per germline (reference sequence). The CDR3 loop spans 14 amino acids. Trimming took 4 bases from V and 4 from J, leaving 14 bases between them. The CDR3 DNA follows: TGTGCCAGCAGCGGGAGGACAGACTCCTATGGCTACACCTTC. It translates to CASSGRTDSYGYTF.

The rearrangement joins TRBV12-3 or TRBV12-4 to TRBJ1-2, with no clear D. The CDR3 totals 13 residues. Trimming removed 4 bases from V and 5 bases from J, with 11 bases in between. The CDR3 loop reads CASSSDGIYGYTF. CDR3 in DNA: TGTGCCAGCAGTTCGGACGGGATATATGGCTACACCTTC.

This rearrangement joins TRBV20-1 to TRBJ2-3; TRBD2 agrees at 7 bases. The CDR3 length is 18 residues. Germline V gives CDR1 DFQATT, CDR2 SNEGSKA (reference sequence). V gave up 3 bases and J gave up 6 bases; unmatched junction bases: 21. The CDR3 reads CSASMEGGLDFFSDTQYF. The DNA for the CDR3 is TGCAGTGCTAGTATGGAGGGAGGACTAGACTTTTTTTCGGATACGCAGTATTTT.

The chain couples TRBV7-2 to TRBJ2-4; D may correspond to TRBD1 or TRBD2 (6 bases each). Germline V gene lookup returns CDR1 SGHTA and CDR2 FQGNSA. V was pared by 2 bases and J by 7 bases, with 15 bases between. The CDR3 is 15 residues long. The CDR3: CASSLLGGSGNIQYF. In DNA form, the CDR3 reads TGTGCCAGCAGCTTATTAGGGGGGTCTGGCAACATTCAGTACTTC.

The chain recombines TRBV5-3 with TRBJ1-2; 8 nucleotides agree with TRBD1. TRBV5-3 is an ORF, and what it does is uncertain. CDR3 size: 16 residues. Trimming removed 8 bases from V and 5 bases from J; junction bases left unmatched: 17. The CDR3 DNA follows: TGTGCCAGGATAAGTCAGGGGGCATCCGGCCCATATGGCTACACCTTC. The encoded protein is CARISQGASGPYGYTF.

The chain is built from TRBV4-1 and TRBJ2-3, with 9 bases lining up with TRBD2. This CDR3 has 17 residues. In germline, CDR1 is MGHRA, CDR2 YSYEKL. V trimming: 0 bases; J trimming: 5 bases; junction bases outside the gene matches: 9. The DNA of the CDR3 is TGCGCCAGCAGCCAAGACCAAGGTGTAGCGGGAGAAGATACGCAGTATTTT. This gives the protein CASSQDQGVAGEDTQYF.

The chain links TRBV6-1 to TRBJ1-1; weak D call: TRBD1 (5 bases). The V gene's germline CDR1 is MNHNS and CDR2 SASEGT. The V end lost 2 bases, the J end lost 5 bases, and 9 bases lay between the germline ends. This CDR3 spans 13 amino acids. CDR3 bases: TGTGCCAGCAGTGAATACGAGGGGACTGAAGCTTTCTTT. Protein product: CASSEYEGTEAFF.

The chain uses TRBV30 and TRBJ1-1; TRBD1 matches at 7 bases. The junction had 6 bases not matched to a gene; V was cut back by 2 bases and J by 3 bases. Germline lookup yields CDR1 GTSNPN and CDR2 SVGIG (reference sequence). The CDR3 runs to 14 residues. CDR3 region: CAWSPHDRDTEAFF. CDR3 DNA: TGTGCCTGGAGTCCTCACGACAGGGACACTGAAGCTTTCTTT.

This chain uses TRBV5-1 with TRBJ2-6; 7 bases match TRBD1. Germline V gives CDR1 SGHRS, CDR2 YFSETQ. Losses at the gene ends were 4 bases for V and 4 bases for J; bases not matched to a gene: 11. The CDR3 has 17 residues. CDR3 in DNA: TGCGCCAGCAGCCGTGAACTAGGGGGCGCCGGGGCCAACGTCCTGACTTTC. Protein sequence: CASSRELGGAGANVLTF.

The chain has TRBV29-1 and TRBJ1-1; tentatively, D is TRBD1 (6 bases). CDR3 length equals 13 residues. The V end was cut by 7 bases, the J end by 4 bases, with 16 bases between. Germline V gene sequence: CDR1 SQVTM, CDR2 ANQGSEA. The CDR3 protein is CSAGARRGTEAFF. The DNA for the CDR3 is TGCAGCGCGGGGGCCCGACGGGGCACTGAAGCTTTCTTT.

The CDR3 coding sequence is TGTGCCAGCAGCTTAGCGGGTTTTGAAGCTTTCTTT. This encodes CASSLAGFEAFF. The chain joins TRBV11-1 to TRBJ1-1; D gene unclear. Trimming took off 0 bases at V and 7 bases at J, with 6 bases between the two ends. Per germline, CDR1 SGHAT and CDR2 FQDESV (reference sequence). The CDR3 has 12 amino acids.

The chain joins TRBV18 to TRBJ2-5; D unclear. This CDR3 is built from 13 residues. From germline, CDR1 is KGHSH and CDR2 LQKENI. The V end lost 5 bases, the J end lost 0 bases, and 7 bases lay between the germline ends. The CDR3: CASSNTNQETQYF. In nucleotides, the CDR3 is TGTGCCAGCTCAAATACCAACCAAGAGACCCAGTACTTC.

J is TRBJ2-7 and V is TRBV7-2, with 7 bases matching TRBD1. Germline CDR1 is SGHTA and CDR2 is FQGNSA. There are 16 residues in the CDR3. After removal of 4 bases from V and 0 bases from J, the junction contained 9 bases not matched to a gene. CDR3 region: CASSSHPTGSSYEQYF. CDR3 DNA: TGTGCCAGCAGCTCTCACCCGACAGGGAGCTCCTACGAGCAGTACTTC.

The J gene is TRBJ2-7, the V gene TRBV12-3 or TRBV12-4, with D hard to call. V gave up 3 bases and J gave up 9 bases, with 15 bases separating them. The CDR3 sequence is 13 residues long. This CDR3 is CASSFSLGFGQYF. For the CDR3, the DNA is TGTGCCAGCAGTTTTTCTCTCGGATTTGGGCAGTACTTC.